A single sample is the source of the 10 T cell receptor beta chains below, sequenced in a study of shared clonotypes between healthy human individuals. The repertoire was sequenced with immunoSEQ multiplex PCR; TCRdb's copy has only in-frame clones and lacks some. The table has under 600,000 clones, 97% seen once. The sample taken for sequencing was naive CD4+ T cells sorted from blood. Noted subset: CD45RA+ positively selected. Receptors originate from a woman under 40 in good health.

This rearrangement joins TRBV19 to TRBJ2-7, with 10 bases that match TRBD1. Per germline, CDR1 LNHDA and CDR2 SQIVND (reference sequence). J lost 2 bases, V lost 7 bases, and 8 bases had no gene match. This CDR3 is 15 amino acids long. CDR3 in DNA: TGTGCCAGTACCCTGACAGGGGGCGTCCCCTACGAGCAGTACTTC. Amino acids: CASTLTGGVPYEQYF.

The chain is built from TRBV21-1 and TRBJ1-5; the table assigns TRBD1, which was not confirmed against the DNA. TRBV21-1 constitutes a pseudogene. The CDR3 totals 17 residues. Here the CDR3 reads CASRCTGETYRNQPQHF. In DNA, the CDR3 is TGTGCCAGCAGGTGCACAGGGGAAACTTATCGCAATCAGCCCCAGCATTTT.

This chain joins TRBV28 and TRBJ2-5; no clear D. This CDR3 is 14 amino acids long. The V and J ends lost 5 bases and 4 bases respectively, with 14 bases between them. The germline V gene has CDR1 MDHEN and CDR2 SYDVKM. CDR3 nucleotide sequence: TGTGCCAGCAGTCTCCCGACCCTTAGAGAGACCCAGTACTTC. This encodes CASSLPTLRETQYF.

Concerning this clone itself: This sample includes further DNA sequences coding for the same CDR3. The rearrangement links TRBV5-1 to TRBJ2-7, with a tentative D call TRBD2 (6 bases). Germline CDR1 SGHRS, CDR2 YFSETQ. The CDR3 runs 14 residues. The V end lost 0 bases, the J end lost 0 bases, and 7 bases lay between the germline ends. The CDR3: CASSLDGSSYEQYF. The CDR3 bases are TGCGCCAGCAGCTTGGACGGGAGCTCCTACGAGCAGTACTTC.

As to this clone: This specimen includes other DNA sequences encoding the same CDR3. The V call is TRBV18, the J call TRBJ2-3; no reliable D call. V gave up 3 bases and J gave up 2 bases, with 3 bases separating them. From germline, CDR1 is KGHSH and CDR2 LQKENI. The CDR3 spans 12 residues. The CDR3 spells CASSPYTDTQYF. Here the CDR3 DNA reads TGTGCCAGCTCACCGTACACAGATACGCAGTATTTT.

The J gene is TRBJ2-2, the V gene TRBV28; 8 bases match TRBD2. Germline assignment: CDR1 MDHEN and CDR2 SYDVKM. J gave up 4 bases and V 3 bases, and 4 bases lay outside the gene matches. The CDR3 is 15 amino acids. CDR3 amino acids: CASSFLAGTTGELFF. The CDR3 DNA sequence: TGTGCCAGCAGTTTCCTAGCGGGTACCACCGGGGAGCTGTTTTTT.

This clone was seen only once. This sequence joins TRBV10-3 and TRBJ2-7; D not resolved. Between the trimmed V and J ends, which lost 4 bases and 2 bases, there was a span of 12 bases. The V gene's germline CDR1 is ENHRY and CDR2 SYGVKD. CDR3 length: 14 residues. CDR3 protein: CAISAQTGAYEQYF. The CDR3 nucleotides read TGTGCCATCAGTGCCCAGACGGGTGCCTACGAGCAGTACTTC.

This rearrangement joins TRBV2 to TRBJ2-3; D not certain. The CDR3 has 10 amino acids. Trimming pared 4 bases from V and 7 bases from J, leaving 3 bases between. The germline V gene has CDR1 SNHLY and CDR2 FYNNEI. The CDR3 region is CASSVNTQYF. CDR3 coding DNA: TGTGCCAGCAGTGTGAATACGCAGTATTTT.

The genes are TRBV5-6 and TRBJ1-1; D not certain. The ends were cut back, 0 bases at V and 9 bases at J, with 15 bases in the middle. CDR1 is SGHDT, CDR2 YYEEEE, per germline. This CDR3 has 14 residues. CDR3 coding DNA: TGTGCCAGCAGCTTGGTAGACGGTGGTCGAAAAGCTTTCTTT. It yields the protein CASSLVDGGRKAFF.

The CDR3 spells CASSFSREDGYTF. CDR3 bases: TGTGCCAGCAGTTTTTCCAGGGAAGATGGCTACACCTTC. The V gene is TRBV27, the J gene TRBJ1-2, with D perhaps TRBD1 (5 bases). The CDR3 consists of 13 residues. Germline-derived CDR1 and CDR2 are MNHEY and SMNVEV (reference sequence). Trimming cost V 3 bases and J 6 bases, with 11 bases left between them.